Described below is a single TCR beta chain sequence and its context. The data originate from a study of blood T cell repertoires in COVID-19. Whole-study context: Samples representing acute and convalescent COVID-19 were sourced from the United States, Italy and Spain. The analysed material was cDNA or gDNA that came from T cells, B-cell-depleted T cells, or PBMCs.

This CDR3 region has 14 residues. Between the trimmed V and J ends, which lost 1 base and 2 bases, there was a span of 7 bases. Germline lookup yields CDR1 SGHAT and CDR2 FQNNGV. As originally analysed: Scientists estimated how many nucleated cells there were by amplifying reference gene primers. TCRdb's table, derived via immunoSEQ multiplex PCR, lists solely in-frame clones and lacks some. V and J calls and clone size come straight from that table; D and trimming were deduced from the DNA. This sample has just over 95,000 clones, with about nine tenths found just once. The sequenced sample consisted of peripheral blood. The gene calls are TRBV11-2 and TRBJ2-3, with D uncertain. This sequence was found in a man aged 55 to 70 with acute or convalescent COVID-19. The DNA for the CDR3 is TGTGCCAGCAGCTTAGCGCGGTTCACAGATACGCAGTATTTT. This encodes CASSLARFTDTQYF.